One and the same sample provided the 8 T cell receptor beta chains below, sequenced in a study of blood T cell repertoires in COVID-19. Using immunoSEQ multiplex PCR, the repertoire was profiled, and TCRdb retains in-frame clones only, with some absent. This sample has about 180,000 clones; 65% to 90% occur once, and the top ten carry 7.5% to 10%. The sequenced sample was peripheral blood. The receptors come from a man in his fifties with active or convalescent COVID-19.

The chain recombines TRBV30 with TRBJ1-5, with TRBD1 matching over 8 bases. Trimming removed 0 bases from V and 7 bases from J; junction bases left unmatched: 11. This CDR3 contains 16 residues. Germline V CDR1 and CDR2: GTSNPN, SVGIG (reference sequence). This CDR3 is CAWSVSRTGWEQPQHF. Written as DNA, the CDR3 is TGTGCCTGGAGTGTATCGCGGACAGGGTGGGAGCAGCCCCAGCATTTT. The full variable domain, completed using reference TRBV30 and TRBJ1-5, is SQTIHQWPATLVQPVGSPLSLECTVEGTSNPNLYWYRQAAGRGLQLLFYSVGIGQISSEVPQNLSASRPQDRQFILSSKKLLLSDSGFYLCAWSVSRTGWEQPQHFGDGTRLSIL.

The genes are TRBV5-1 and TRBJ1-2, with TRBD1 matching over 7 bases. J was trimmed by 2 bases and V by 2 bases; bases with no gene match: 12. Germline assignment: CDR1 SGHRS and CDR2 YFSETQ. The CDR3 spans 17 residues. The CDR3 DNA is TGCGCCAGCAGCTTACCGGGACAGAACGTTGGAAACTATGGCTACACCTTC. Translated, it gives CASSLPGQNVGNYGYTF.

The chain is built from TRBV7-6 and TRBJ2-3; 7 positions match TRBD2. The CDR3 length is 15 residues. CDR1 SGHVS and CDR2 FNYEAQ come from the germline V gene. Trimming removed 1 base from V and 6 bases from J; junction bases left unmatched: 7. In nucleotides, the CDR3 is TGTGCCAGCAGCTTAGAAGTTGCGGGAGTGGATACGCAGTATTTT. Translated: CASSLEVAGVDTQYF. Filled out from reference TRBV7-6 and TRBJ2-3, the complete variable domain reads GAGVSQSPRYKVTKRGQDVALRCDPISGHVSLYWYRQALGQGPEFLTYFNYEAQQDKSGLPNDRFSAERPEGSISTLTIQRTEQRDSAMYRCASSLEVAGVDTQYFGPGTRLTVL.

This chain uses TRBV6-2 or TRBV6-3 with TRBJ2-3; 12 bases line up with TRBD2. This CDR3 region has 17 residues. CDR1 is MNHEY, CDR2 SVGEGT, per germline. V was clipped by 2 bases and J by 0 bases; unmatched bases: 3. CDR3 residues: CASSYGTSGLSTDTQYF. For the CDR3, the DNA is TGTGCCAGCAGTTACGGGACTAGCGGGTTGAGCACAGATACGCAGTATTTT.

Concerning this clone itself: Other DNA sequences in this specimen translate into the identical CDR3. CDR3 DNA sequence: TGTGCCAGCAGCGACAGGGGGTACGAGCAGTACTTC. This translates into CASSDRGYEQYF. This chain joins TRBV6-2 or TRBV6-3 and TRBJ2-7; 9 bases are shared with TRBD1. The CDR3 runs to 12 residues. Trimming at V came to 6 bases and at J to 4 bases, leaving 1 base not matched to a gene. The germline gives CDR1 MNHEY, CDR2 SVGEGT.

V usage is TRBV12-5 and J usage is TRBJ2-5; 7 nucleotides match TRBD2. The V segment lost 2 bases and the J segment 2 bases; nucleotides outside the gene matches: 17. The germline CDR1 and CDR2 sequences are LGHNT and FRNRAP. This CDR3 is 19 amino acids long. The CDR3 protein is CASGLSRLATPMRQETQYF. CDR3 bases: TGTGCTAGTGGTTTGTCCCGACTAGCTACCCCCATGCGGCAAGAGACCCAGTACTTC.

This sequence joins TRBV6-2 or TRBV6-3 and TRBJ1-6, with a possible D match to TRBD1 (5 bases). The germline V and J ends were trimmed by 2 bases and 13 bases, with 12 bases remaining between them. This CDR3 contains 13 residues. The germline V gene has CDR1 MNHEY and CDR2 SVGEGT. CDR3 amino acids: CASSYDSPMPLHF. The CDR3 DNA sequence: TGTGCCAGCAGTTACGACAGCCCTATGCCCCTCCACTTT.

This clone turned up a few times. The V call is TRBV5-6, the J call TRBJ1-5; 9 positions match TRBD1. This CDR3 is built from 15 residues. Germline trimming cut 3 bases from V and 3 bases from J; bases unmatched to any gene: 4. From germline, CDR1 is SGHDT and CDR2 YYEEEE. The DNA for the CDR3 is TGTGCCAGCAGCTCCGACAGGGGGATCAATCAGCCCCAGCATTTT. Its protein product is CASSSDRGINQPQHF.